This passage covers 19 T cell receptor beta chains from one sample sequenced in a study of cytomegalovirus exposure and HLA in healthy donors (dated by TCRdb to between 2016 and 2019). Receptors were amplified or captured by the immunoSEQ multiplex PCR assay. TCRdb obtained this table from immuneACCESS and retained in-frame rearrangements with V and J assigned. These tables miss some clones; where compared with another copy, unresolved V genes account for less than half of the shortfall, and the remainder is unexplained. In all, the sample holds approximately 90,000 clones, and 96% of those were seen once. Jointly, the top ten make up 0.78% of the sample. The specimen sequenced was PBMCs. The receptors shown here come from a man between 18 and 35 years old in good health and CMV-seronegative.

The CDR3 coding sequence is TGTGCCAGTAGTATAAGTGGAGGGCAGGACGAGCAGTACTTC. Its translation is CASSISGGQDEQYF. The genes are TRBV19 and TRBJ2-7; a possible D gene is TRBD2 (6 bases). Germline CDR1 is LNHDA and CDR2 is SQIVND (reference sequence). CDR3 length: 14 amino acids. V lost 2 bases, J lost 5 bases, and 13 bases lay in between.

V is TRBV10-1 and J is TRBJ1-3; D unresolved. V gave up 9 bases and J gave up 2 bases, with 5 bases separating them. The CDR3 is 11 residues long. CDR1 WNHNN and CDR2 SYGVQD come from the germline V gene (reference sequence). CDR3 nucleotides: TGCGCCAGGAGGACTGGAAACACCATATATTTT. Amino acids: CARRTGNTIYF.

CDR3 nucleotide sequence: TGCGCCAGCAGCTTAAGGGAGTACAATGAGCAGTTCTTC. As protein: CASSLREYNEQFF. The genes are TRBV5-1 and TRBJ2-1; TRBD2 might be the D (5 bases). The CDR3 length is 13 residues. Germline assignment: CDR1 SGHRS and CDR2 YFSETQ. Trimming removed 2 bases at V and 4 bases at J, with 7 bases between.

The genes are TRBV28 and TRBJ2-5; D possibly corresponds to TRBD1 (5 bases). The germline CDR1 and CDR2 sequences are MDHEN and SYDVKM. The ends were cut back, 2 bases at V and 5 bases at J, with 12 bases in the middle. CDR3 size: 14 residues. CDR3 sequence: CASSLDDRTETQYF. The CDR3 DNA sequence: TGTGCCAGCAGTTTAGACGACAGAACGGAGACCCAGTACTTC.

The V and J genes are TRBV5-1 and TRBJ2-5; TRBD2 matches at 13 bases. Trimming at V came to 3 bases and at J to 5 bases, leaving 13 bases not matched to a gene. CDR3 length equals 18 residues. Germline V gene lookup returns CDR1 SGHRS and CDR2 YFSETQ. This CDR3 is CASSSLTSGGPGLETQYF. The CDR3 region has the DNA TGCGCCAGCAGCTCGCTGACTAGCGGGGGGCCGGGCTTGGAGACCCAGTACTTC.

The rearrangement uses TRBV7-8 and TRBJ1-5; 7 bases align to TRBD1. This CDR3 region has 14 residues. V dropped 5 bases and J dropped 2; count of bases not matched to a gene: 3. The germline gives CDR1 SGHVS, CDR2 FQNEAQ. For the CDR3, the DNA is TGTGCCAGCAGCGCCACAGGGGGCAATCAGCCCCAGCATTTT. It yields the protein CASSATGGNQPQHF.

In DNA, the CDR3 is TGTGCCAGCAGTTTGAATAATGCGGTTGAAGCTTTCTTT. This gives the protein CASSLNNAVEAFF. The chain combines TRBV28 with TRBJ1-1; D is uncertain. CDR1 is MDHEN and CDR2 is SYDVKM in the germline V gene. The CDR3 extends over 13 amino acids. V lost 3 bases, J lost 7 bases, and 12 bases lay in between.

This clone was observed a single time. In nucleotides, the CDR3 is TGTGCCAGTAGTACAAGGACAGGGTGGATAGACAATCAGCCCCAGCATTTT. Its protein is CASSTRTGWIDNQPQHF. The rearrangement uses TRBV19 and TRBJ1-5; TRBD1 matches 8 bases. Trimming took 4 bases from V and 3 from J; bases not matched to a gene: 11. The CDR3 contains 17 residues. Germline V gene lookup returns CDR1 LNHDA and CDR2 SQIVND (reference sequence).

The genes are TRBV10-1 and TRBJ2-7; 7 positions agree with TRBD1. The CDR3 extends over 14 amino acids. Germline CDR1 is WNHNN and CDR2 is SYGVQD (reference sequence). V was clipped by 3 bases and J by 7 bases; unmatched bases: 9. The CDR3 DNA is TGCGCCAGCAGTGATAAGGGGGCATCGGGGGAGCAGTACTTC. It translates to CASSDKGASGEQYF.

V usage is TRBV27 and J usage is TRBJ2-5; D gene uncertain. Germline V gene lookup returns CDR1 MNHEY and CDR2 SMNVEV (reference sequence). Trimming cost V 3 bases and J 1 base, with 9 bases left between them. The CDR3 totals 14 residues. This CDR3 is CASSLVGFQETQYF. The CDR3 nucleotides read TGTGCCAGCAGTTTGGTCGGGTTCCAAGAGACCCAGTACTTC.

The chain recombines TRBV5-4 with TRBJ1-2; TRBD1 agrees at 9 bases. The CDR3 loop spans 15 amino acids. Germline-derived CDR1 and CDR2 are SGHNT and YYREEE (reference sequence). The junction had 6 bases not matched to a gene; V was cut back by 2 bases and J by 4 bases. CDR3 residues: CASSFPTGGSYGYTF. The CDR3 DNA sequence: TGTGCCAGCAGCTTTCCGACAGGGGGAAGCTATGGCTACACCTTC.

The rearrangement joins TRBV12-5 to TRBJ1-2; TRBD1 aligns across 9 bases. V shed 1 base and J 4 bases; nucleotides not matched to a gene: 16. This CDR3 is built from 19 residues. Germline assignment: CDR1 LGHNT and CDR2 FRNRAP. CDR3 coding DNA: TGTGCTAGTGGTTTGGCCTTAATCCTAAGGGACAGGGTTGGCTATGGCTACACCTTC. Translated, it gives CASGLALILRDRVGYGYTF.

The CDR3 is CASGAGLDTGYGYGYTF. CDR3 sequence (DNA): TGTGCCAGCGGGGCCGGTTTAGACACAGGATATGGGTATGGCTACACCTTC. The gene calls are TRBV9 and TRBJ1-2; D is perhaps TRBD1 (5 bases). Deletions cut 7 bases from V and 5 bases from J, with 27 bases between. The CDR3 sequence is 17 residues long. Germline loops: CDR1 SGDLS, CDR2 YYNGEE.

The CDR3 DNA sequence: TGTGCCAGCAGCGGGAGAACAGATACGCAGTATTTT. Amino acids: CASSGRTDTQYF. The chain combines TRBV7-2 with TRBJ2-3; D is possibly TRBD2 (5 bases). The CDR3 has 12 residues. V dropped 5 bases and J dropped 3 bases, with 6 bases sitting between them. Germline V lookup: CDR1 SGHTA, CDR2 FQGNSA.

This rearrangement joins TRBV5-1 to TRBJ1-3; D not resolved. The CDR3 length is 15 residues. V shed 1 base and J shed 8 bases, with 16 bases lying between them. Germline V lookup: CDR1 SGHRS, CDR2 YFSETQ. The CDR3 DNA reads TGCGCCAGCAGCTTGTTTACGGGAACCGTAGACACCATATATTTT. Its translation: CASSLFTGTVDTIYF.

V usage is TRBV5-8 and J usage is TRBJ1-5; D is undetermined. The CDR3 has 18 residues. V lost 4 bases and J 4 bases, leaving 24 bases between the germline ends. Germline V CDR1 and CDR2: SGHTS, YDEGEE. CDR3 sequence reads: CASSTPGATKGLNQPQHF. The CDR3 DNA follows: TGTGCCAGCAGCACCCCGGGAGCAACTAAGGGCCTAAATCAGCCCCAGCATTTT.

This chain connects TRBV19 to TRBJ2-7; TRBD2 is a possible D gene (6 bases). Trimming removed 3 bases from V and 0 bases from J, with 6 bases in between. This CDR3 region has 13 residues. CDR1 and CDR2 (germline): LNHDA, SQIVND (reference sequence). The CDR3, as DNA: TGTGCCAGTAGTATCGGGAGCTCCTACGAGCAGTACTTC. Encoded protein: CASSIGSSYEQYF.

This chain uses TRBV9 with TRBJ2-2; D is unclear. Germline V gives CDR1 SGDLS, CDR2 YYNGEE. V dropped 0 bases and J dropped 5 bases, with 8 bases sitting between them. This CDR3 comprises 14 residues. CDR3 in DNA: TGTGCCAGCAGCGTAGCTCGAGCTACCGGGGAGCTGTTTTTT. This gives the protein CASSVARATGELFF.

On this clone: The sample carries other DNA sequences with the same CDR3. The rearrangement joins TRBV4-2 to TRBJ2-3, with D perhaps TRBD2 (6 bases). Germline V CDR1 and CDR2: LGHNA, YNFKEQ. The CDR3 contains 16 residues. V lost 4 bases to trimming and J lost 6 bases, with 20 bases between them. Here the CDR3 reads CASSLPGLAFWDTQYF. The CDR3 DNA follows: TGTGCCAGCAGCCTCCCGGGGCTAGCGTTCTGGGATACGCAGTATTTT.